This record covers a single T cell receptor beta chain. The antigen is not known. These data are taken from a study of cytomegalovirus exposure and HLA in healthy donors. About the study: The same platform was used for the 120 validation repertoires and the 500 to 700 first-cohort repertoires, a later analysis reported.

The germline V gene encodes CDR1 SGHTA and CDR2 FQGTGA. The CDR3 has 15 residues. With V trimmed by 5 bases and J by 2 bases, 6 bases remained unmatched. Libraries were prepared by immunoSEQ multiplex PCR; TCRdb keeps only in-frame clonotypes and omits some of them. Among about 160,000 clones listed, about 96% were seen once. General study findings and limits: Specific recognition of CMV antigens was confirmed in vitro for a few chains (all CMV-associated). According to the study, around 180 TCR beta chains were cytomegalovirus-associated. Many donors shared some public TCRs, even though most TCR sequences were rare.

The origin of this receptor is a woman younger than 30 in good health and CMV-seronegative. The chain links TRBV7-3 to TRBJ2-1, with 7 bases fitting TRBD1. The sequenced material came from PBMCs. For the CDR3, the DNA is TGTGCCAGCAGCCCTACAGGGGACACCTACAATGAGCAGTTCTTC. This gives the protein CASSPTGDTYNEQFF.